This is a list of T cell receptor beta chains from one sample in a study of shared clonotypes between healthy human individuals. Measured with immunoSEQ multiplex PCR; TCRdb has only the in-frame clones, and not every one. The table records some 790,000 clones, 72% of them present only once. The sequenced material came from memory CD4+ T cells sorted from blood. These receptors came from a woman aged 25 to 39 in good health. CDR3s include the opening cysteine and the closing phenylalanine or tryptophan. The D gene is left open where the match is weak. A row's size may be missing; if present it is once, few, many or a size class.

V gene	J gene	clone size	D gene	CDR3 DNA	CDR3 protein
TRBV14	TRBJ2-1	NA	TRBD2	TGTGCCAGCAGCCAAGCCCCGGGACTAGCGGGGCACAATGAGCAGTTCTTC	CASSQAPGLAGHNEQFF
TRBV4-1	TRBJ2-7	NA	NA	TGCGCCAGCAGCCAAGGTAGCGGAGACGAGCAGTACTTC	CASSQGSGDEQYF
TRBV5-1	TRBJ2-7	NA	NA	TGCGCCAGCAGCTCCGGGACGCTCGTCTACGAGCAGTACTTC	CASSSGTLVYEQYF
TRBV5-1	TRBJ2-2	NA	TRBD2	TGCGCCAGCAGCTTTCATCGGACTAGCGGGAGGACGGACAGGACCGGGGAGCTGTTTTTT	CASSFHRTSGRTDRTGELFF
TRBV2	TRBJ2-2	few	TRBD2	TGTGCCAGCAATCTAGCGGCGAACACCGGGGAGCTGTTTTTT	CASNLAANTGELFF
TRBV5-6	TRBJ2-7	NA	TRBD1	TGTGCCAGCAGACGACAGGGGTCGAAGCAGTACTTC	CASRRQGSKQYF
TRBV15	TRBJ1-5	NA	NA	TGTGCCACCAGCAGGGATCTGGGTAACAGCAATCAGCCCCAGCATTTT	CATSRDLGNSNQPQHF
TRBV18	TRBJ2-6	NA	NA	TGTGCCAGCTCAGGCAAACGGGACATACAAAGTCGGGCCAACGTCCTGACTTTC	CASSGKRDIQSRANVLTF
TRBV6-1	TRBJ2-2	NA	NA	TGTGCCAGCAGTGCCCAACAGGGAACCGGGGAGCTGTTTTTT	CASSAQQGTGELFF
TRBV7-2	TRBJ2-3	NA	NA	TGTGCCAGCAGCTTAGATCCCACTAGCACAGATACGCAGTATTTT	CASSLDPTSTDTQYF
TRBV28	TRBJ2-2	NA	NA	TGTGCCAGCAGATGGGGGAACACCGGGGAGCTGTTTTTT	CASRWGNTGELFF
TRBV5-1	TRBJ2-7	NA	TRBD1	TGCGCCAGCAGCTATGACAGGGGCTACGAGCAGTACTTC	CASSYDRGYEQYF
TRBV11-1	TRBJ2-1	NA	TRBD2	TGTGCCAGCAGCTTCACTACCGGGACTAGCGGGAGGGACGAGCAGTTCTTC	CASSFTTGTSGRDEQFF
TRBV19	TRBJ1-1	NA	NA	TGTGCCAGTAGTACTATGGCAGTTGAAGCTTTCTTT	CASSTMAVEAFF
TRBV6-1	TRBJ1-3	NA	NA	TGTGCCAGCAGTGGGGACTGGAGGTCTGGAAACACCATATATTTT	CASSGDWRSGNTIYF
TRBV4-2	TRBJ2-3	NA	TRBD2	TGTGCCAGCAGCCAACCCTCACGGGGCGGGAGGGCAGGTTCCGCAGATACGCAGTATTTT	CASSQPSRGGRAGSADTQYF
TRBV11-2	TRBJ2-2	few	TRBD1	TGTGCCAGCAGCTTACAGGGGGCGATCGGGGAGCTGTTTTTT	CASSLQGAIGELFF
TRBV7-9	TRBJ2-1	NA	NA	TGTGCCAGCAGCTTAATAAGAGGCGGCGGAAGGATGAATGAGCAGTTCTTC	CASSLIRGGGRMNEQFF
TRBV11-3	TRBJ2-2	few	NA	TGTGCCAGCAGCCCAACGGTAGGAGGTACCGGGGAGCTGTTTTTT	CASSPTVGGTGELFF
TRBV28	TRBJ1-3	NA	NA	TGTGCCAGCACAAACAGTTTGTTGGGAAACACCATATATTTT	CASTNSLLGNTIYF
TRBV28	TRBJ2-1	NA	NA	TGTGCCAGCGCTTTGATTTTCGGGACTCTCAGCAATGAGCAGTTCTTC	CASALIFGTLSNEQFF
TRBV11-2	TRBJ2-3	NA	TRBD2	TGTGCCAGCAGCCGGGGGACTAGCGGGGTCGCAGATACGCAGTATTTT	CASSRGTSGVADTQYF
TRBV6-4	TRBJ2-6	NA	TRBD1	TGTGCCAGCAGTCTCCGAGCCGGGACAGAAGGCTCTGGGGCCAACGTCCTGACTTTC	CASSLRAGTEGSGANVLTF
TRBV18	TRBJ1-4	once	TRBD1	TGTGCCAGCTCACGGGACAGGGGGAATGAAAAACTGTTTTTT	CASSRDRGNEKLFF
TRBV15	TRBJ1-4	few	NA	TGTGCCACCAGCAGAGAGACCGAAAAACTGTTTTTT	CATSRETEKLFF
TRBV18	TRBJ2-1	NA	TRBD2	TGTGCCAGCTCACCAGGGACTAGCGGGAGACAGTTCATAATCTTC	CASSPGTSGRQFIIF
TRBV11-2	TRBJ1-4	NA	NA	TGTGCCAGCAGCTTACGGGGGTTAGGTGAAAAACTGTTTTTT	CASSLRGLGEKLFF
TRBV9	TRBJ2-1	NA	NA	TGTGCCAGCAGCCCCCGGGGGAGCGGTGCCTACAATGAGCAGTTCTTC	CASSPRGSGAYNEQFF
TRBV4-2	TRBJ2-5	NA	TRBD2	TGTGCCAGCAGCCAGGGACTAGCGTCAAAGACCCAGTACTTC	CASSQGLASKTQYF
TRBV18	TRBJ2-2	NA	NA	TGTGCCAGCTCACCTCAGGGGGGTGCGAACACCGGGGAGCTGTTTTTT	CASSPQGGANTGELFF
TRBV11-1	TRBJ1-1	NA	TRBD1	TGTGCCAGCAGCTTAATGGACAGGGACACTGAAGCTTTCTTT	CASSLMDRDTEAFF
TRBV19	TRBJ1-2	NA	NA	TGTGCCAGTAGTATTGGGAGGCCTACTAACTATGGCTACACCTTC	CASSIGRPTNYGYTF
TRBV4-1	TRBJ2-3	NA	TRBD2	TGCGCCAGCAGCCAAGGACTAGCGGGAGGGTTTGGGGCAGATACGCAGTATTTT	CASSQGLAGGFGADTQYF
TRBV12-5	TRBJ1-4	few	NA	TGTGCTAGTGGTTGCGACAGGCCGCCTGGGACTAATGAAAAACTGTTTTTT	CASGCDRPPGTNEKLFF
TRBV7-2	TRBJ2-7	once	TRBD2	TGTGCCAGCAGCCCGGGACTAAGGACCTACGAGCAGTACTTC	CASSPGLRTYEQYF
TRBV15	TRBJ2-5	NA	NA	TGTGCCACCAGCAGAGCGGGCGGGGCTCGGGAGACCCAGTACTTC	CATSRAGGARETQYF
TRBV5-1	TRBJ1-5	NA	NA	TGCGCCAGCAGCTTGGTGGGGAGCAATCAGCCCCAGCATTTT	CASSLVGSNQPQHF
TRBV7-8	TRBJ1-5	once	NA	TGTGCCAGCAGCTTAGGGACAGTATATAGCAATCAGCCCCAGCATTTT	CASSLGTVYSNQPQHF
TRBV5-6	TRBJ1-1	once	TRBD1	TGTGCCAGCAGCTACCGGGACAGGATGAACACTGAAGCTTTCTTT	CASSYRDRMNTEAFF
TRBV7-8	TRBJ2-3	NA	NA	TGTGCCAGCAGCTTAGTCCGGATGAGCACAGATACGCAGTATTTT	CASSLVRMSTDTQYF
TRBV27	TRBJ2-3	NA	TRBD2	TGTGCCAGCAGTTTTACGGGGGGTACAGATACGCAGTATTTT	CASSFTGGTDTQYF
TRBV19	TRBJ1-1	NA	NA	TGTGCCAGTCAGAACCAGCTACGGACTGAAGCTTTCTTT	CASQNQLRTEAFF
TRBV28	TRBJ2-2	NA	NA	TGTGCCAGCAGTTCGCAGGGGCTACTTAACTCCGGGGAGCTGTTTTTT	CASSSQGLLNSGELFF
TRBV6-5	TRBJ1-1	many	TRBD1	TGTGCCAGCAGTTACCCAGGGGGAACTGAAGCTTTCTTT	CASSYPGGTEAFF
TRBV18	TRBJ2-7	NA	NA	TGTGCCAGCTCACCCCCAGGCGAATACGAGCAGTACTTC	CASSPPGEYEQYF
TRBV7-9	TRBJ1-2	NA	TRBD1	TGTGCCAGCAGCCTCAGCCGGGGACAGGGGTCGAGTGGCTACACCTTC	CASSLSRGQGSSGYTF
TRBV5-1	TRBJ2-1	NA	TRBD2	TGCGCCAGCGGAATAAGCGGGAGTGGCTACAATGAGCAGTTCTTC	CASGISGSGYNEQFF
TRBV19	TRBJ2-5	NA	NA	TGTGCCAGTACCATAGGAGGCTTAGGGTTGGGGCCGGAGACCCAGTACTTC	CASTIGGLGLGPETQYF
TRBV4-2	TRBJ2-7	few	NA	TGTGCCAGCAGCCAAATCGGGGTCGGGGACATCTCCTACGAGCAGTACTTC	CASSQIGVGDISYEQYF
TRBV7-8	TRBJ1-1	NA	NA	TGTGCCAGCAGCCATGAATGGGGAAACACTGAAGCTTTCTTT	CASSHEWGNTEAFF
TRBV5-1	TRBJ2-1	NA	NA	TGCGCCAGCAGCCTTTCCCGCCCGACCCTGAATGAGCAGTTCTTC	CASSLSRPTLNEQFF